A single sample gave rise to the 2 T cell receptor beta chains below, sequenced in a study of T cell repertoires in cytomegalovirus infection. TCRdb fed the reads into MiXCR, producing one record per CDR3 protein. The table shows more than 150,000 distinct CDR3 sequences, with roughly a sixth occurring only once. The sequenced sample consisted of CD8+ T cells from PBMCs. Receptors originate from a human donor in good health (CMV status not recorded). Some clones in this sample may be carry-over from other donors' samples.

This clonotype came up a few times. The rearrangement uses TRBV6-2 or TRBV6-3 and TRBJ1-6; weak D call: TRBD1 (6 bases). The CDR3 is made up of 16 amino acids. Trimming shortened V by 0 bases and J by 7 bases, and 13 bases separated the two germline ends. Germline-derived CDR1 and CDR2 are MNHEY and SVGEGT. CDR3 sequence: CASSYSPDSWNSPLHF. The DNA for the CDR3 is TGTGCCAGCAGTTACTCTCCGGACAGCTGGAATTCACCCCTCCACTTT.

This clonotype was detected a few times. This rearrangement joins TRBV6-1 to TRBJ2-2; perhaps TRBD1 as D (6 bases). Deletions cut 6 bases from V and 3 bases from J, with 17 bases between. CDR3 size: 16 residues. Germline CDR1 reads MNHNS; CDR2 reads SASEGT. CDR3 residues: CASSDRDTSYTGELFF. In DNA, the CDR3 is TGTGCCAGCAGCGACCGGGACACATCTTACACCGGGGAGCTGTTTTTT.